The clone carrying this T cell receptor beta chain has only a few counts. The antigen is unknown. The length of the CDR3 is 16 residues. Germline trimming cut 5 bases from V and 5 bases from J; bases unmatched to any gene: 11. CDR1 and CDR2 from the germline V gene are MNHEY and SVGEGT. Synthesis of TCR cDNA relied on 5'RACE template switching, which attached a universal primer site and UMIs. TCRdb re-called the 5' RACE reads with MiXCR, one entry per CDR3 protein. The sample carries about 500,000 distinct CDR3 sequences, less than 20% recorded once. The data were taken from a study of T cells after yellow fever vaccination. Study results and caveats: Post-booster repertoires again held most primary-vaccination clones (around 95% CD4, about 88% CD8). On re-exposure, the response was weaker but peaked faster, at day 5 versus 15.

This chain joins TRBV6-2 or TRBV6-3 and TRBJ2-1; 8 positions match TRBD1. This sample comprised PBMCs, obtained 5 days after the first yellow fever vaccination. The clonotype comes from a man aged 18 to 30 who received the YFV17D yellow fever vaccine. The chain's CDR3 is CASSPRSGTGHNEQFF. CDR3 in DNA: TGTGCCAGCAGTCCTAGGTCCGGGACAGGCCACAATGAGCAGTTCTTC.